This T cell receptor beta chain appears in the sequencing data of a study of blood T cell repertoires in COVID-19. Study-level information: Samples taken during acute and convalescent COVID-19 were collected in the United States, Italy and Spain. Sources were T cells, B-cell-depleted T cells, or PBMCs; the material itself was cDNA or gDNA.

As processed by the authors: Amplification with reference gene primers provided the estimates of nucleated cell counts. Clones were read by immunoSEQ multiplex PCR, and TCRdb kept only the in-frame ones, dropping some. V and J calls and clone size are as listed in that table; D and trimming were resolved from the DNA. Of more than 250,000 clones listed, over 80% were seen once; the top ten hold 4.6%. Concerning this clone: Other DNA sequences within the sample encode an identical CDR3.

The CDR3 sequence is 14 residues long. Germline-derived CDR1 and CDR2 are SNHLY and FYNNEI. V dropped 6 bases and J dropped 4 bases, with 12 bases sitting between them. V gene TRBV2 combines with J gene TRBJ2-2; a possible D gene is TRBD1 (6 bases). The source material was peripheral blood. The source is a man between 60 and 75 years old who had recovered from COVID-19. The CDR3 protein is CASRADRATGELFF. In DNA, the CDR3 is TGTGCCAGCAGGGCGGACAGAGCCACCGGGGAGCTGTTTTTT.